This section outlines one TCR beta chain sequence together with its context. Original handling: Amplification of reference gene primers provided the estimated nucleated cell counts. TCRdb keeps only in-frame clones here, not all; method: immunoSEQ multiplex PCR. That table is the source of V, J and clone size, and D and trimming were worked out from the DNA. The sample holds 270,000 or so clones; about 85% are singletons and the top ten take about 14%. The sample comes from a study of blood T cell repertoires in COVID-19. Overall study: Collection of acute and convalescent COVID-19 samples took place in the United States, Italy and Spain. T cells, B-cell-depleted T cells, or PBMCs provided the cDNA or gDNA that served as material.

Unmatched junction bases numbered 2, after V lost 1 base and J lost 8 bases. Germline CDR1 and CDR2: ENHRY and SYGVKD. This CDR3 has 13 residues. Sequenced material: peripheral blood. The chain recombines TRBV10-3 with TRBJ1-2, with TRBD1 matching 9 bases. The receptor was isolated from a human donor in a cohort sampled during active COVID-19. CDR3 nucleotides: TGTGCCATCAGTGAGTGGGACAGGGACGGCTACACCTTC. Its protein is CAISEWDRDGYTF.